Presented here are 23 T cell receptor beta chains from one specimen sequenced in a study of cytomegalovirus exposure and HLA in healthy donors. The study ran its PCR with 60 Vbeta and 13 Jbeta primers. The protocol was immunoSEQ multiplex PCR, while the TCRdb copy is restricted to in-frame clones and leaves out a portion. Its table lists about 100,000 clones. The sample comprised PBMCs. The receptors come from a man aged 45-65 years in good health and CMV-seronegative.

The chain links TRBV7-9 to TRBJ1-1, with TRBD1 identical over 7 bases. This CDR3 spans 13 amino acids. The germline gives CDR1 SEHNR, CDR2 FQNEAQ (reference sequence). With 5 bases clipped from V and 5 bases from J, the junction kept 5 bases outside the gene matches. CDR3 coding DNA: TGTGCCAGCAGCGACACAGGGGTAACTGAAGCTTTCTTT. As protein: CASSDTGVTEAFF.

The rearrangement uses TRBV18 and TRBJ2-5; D possibly corresponds to TRBD1 (5 bases). The J call is uncertain, as TRBJ2-7 better fits the DNA end. The CDR3 spans 13 residues. The germline V gene has CDR1 KGHSH and CDR2 LQKENI. The CDR3 sequence is CASSTGISYEQYF. In DNA form, the CDR3 reads TGTGCCAGCTCCACAGGTATCTCCTACGAGCAGTACTTC.

J is TRBJ1-5 and V is TRBV27; perhaps TRBD1 as D (6 bases). The germline V gene encodes CDR1 MNHEY and CDR2 SMNVEV (reference sequence). Trimming took 4 bases from V and 6 from J, leaving 13 bases between them. The CDR3 contains 14 residues. The CDR3 protein is CASSSTGLSQPQHF. The CDR3 DNA follows: TGTGCCAGCAGTTCAACAGGGTTATCTCAGCCCCAGCATTTT.

V usage is TRBV4-3 and J usage is TRBJ2-5; maybe TRBD1 (6 bases). V lost 4 bases, J lost 4 bases, and 13 bases lay in between. The CDR3 spans 14 residues. Germline lookup yields CDR1 LGHNA and CDR2 YSLEER. This CDR3 reads CASSLRGIGETQYF. DNA for the CDR3: TGCGCCAGCAGCCTCAGGGGTATCGGAGAGACCCAGTACTTC.

The chain couples TRBV7-2 to TRBJ2-5; no firm D call. V was trimmed by 1 base and J by 5 bases, leaving 11 bases between them. Per germline, CDR1 SGHTA and CDR2 FQGNSA. The CDR3 has 14 residues. CDR3 in amino acids: CASSLGSGIETQYF. In DNA form, the CDR3 reads TGTGCCAGCAGCTTAGGTTCGGGTATCGAGACCCAGTACTTC. The variable domain in full, completed from reference TRBV7-2 and TRBJ2-5, reads GAGVSQSPSNKVTEKGKDVELRCDPISGHTALYWYRQSLGQGLEFLIYFQGNSAPDKSGLPSDRFSAERTGGSVSTLTIQRTQQEDSAVYLCASSLGSGIETQYFGPGTRLLVL.

V is TRBV15 and J is TRBJ1-4, with D hard to call. Trimming removed 0 bases at V and 5 bases at J, with 7 bases between. Germline CDR1 reads LNHNV; CDR2 reads YYDKDF (reference sequence). This CDR3 is built from 14 residues. This chain's CDR3 is CATSRDSTNEKLFF. The CDR3, as DNA: TGTGCCACCAGCAGAGATTCTACGAATGAAAAACTGTTTTTT. Variable domain in full (rest from reference TRBV15 and TRBJ1-4): DAMVIQNPRYQVTQFGKPVTLSCSQTLNHNVMYWYQQKSSQAPKLLFHYYDKDFNNEADTPDNFQSRRPNTSFCFLDIRSPGLGDTAMYLCATSRDSTNEKLFFGSGTQLSVL.

The chain combines TRBV4-3 with TRBJ1-3, with D possibly TRBD1 on 6 matching bases. Germline CDR1 reads LGHNA; CDR2 reads YSLEER. The CDR3 totals 16 residues. The V and J ends lost 4 bases and 0 bases respectively, with 13 bases between them. The CDR3 DNA reads TGCGCCAGCAGCCGAGATACAGGGAGCTCTGGAAACACCATATATTTT. This gives the protein CASSRDTGSSGNTIYF.

The chain is built from TRBV18 and TRBJ1-3; the D is unclear. V was cut by 3 bases and J by 3 bases, with 6 bases left in between. This CDR3 is built from 13 residues. From germline, CDR1 is KGHSH and CDR2 LQKENI. The CDR3 spells CASSPTGGNTIYF. The CDR3 bases are TGTGCCAGCTCACCGACTGGTGGAAACACCATATATTTT. The full variable domain, completed using reference TRBV18 and TRBJ1-3, is NAGVMQNPRHLVRRRGQEARLRCSPMKGHSHVYWYRQLPEEGLKFMVYLQKENIIDESGMPKERFSAEFPKEGPSILRIQQVVRGDSAAYFCASSPTGGNTIYFGEGSWLTVV.

The chain is built from TRBV19 and TRBJ1-2; D gene ambiguous. V was trimmed by 3 bases and J by 5 bases, leaving 19 bases between them. From germline, CDR1 is LNHDA and CDR2 SQIVND (reference sequence). There are 16 residues in the CDR3. CDR3 sequence (DNA): TGTGCCAGTAGTATCAACCCCCAACATTCGGGGTATGGCTACACCTTC. It codes for CASSINPQHSGYGYTF.

CDR3 nucleotides: TGTGCCAGCAGCCGGACTAGCGGGAGGCAAGAGCAGTACTTC. Translating it yields CASSRTSGRQEQYF. The chain carries TRBV2 and TRBJ2-7; TRBD2 matches 14 bases. With V trimmed by 6 bases and J by 7 bases, 5 bases remained unmatched. This CDR3 is 14 amino acids long. Germline V gives CDR1 SNHLY, CDR2 FYNNEI.

This rearrangement joins TRBV18 to TRBJ2-1, with 7 bases identical to TRBD1. The germline CDR1 and CDR2 sequences are KGHSH and LQKENI. The V gene end was trimmed by 8 bases and the J gene end by 5 bases; junction bases not matched to a gene: 6. The CDR3 covers 13 residues. In nucleotides, the CDR3 is TGTGCCAGCAGGGGGACAGAGGACAATGAGCAGTTCTTC. This translates into CASRGTEDNEQFF.

The chain is built from TRBV30 and TRBJ1-2; maybe TRBD1 (6 bases). Germline assignment: CDR1 GTSNPN and CDR2 SVGIG (reference sequence). This CDR3 comprises 11 residues. Trimming pared 3 bases from V and 8 bases from J, leaving 10 bases between. The DNA for the CDR3 is TGTGCCTGGAGCAGGGGTCTGGGCTACACCTTC. It yields the protein CAWSRGLGYTF.

The chain links TRBV10-3 to TRBJ2-1; no clear D gene. V lost 4 bases and J 8 bases, leaving 12 bases between the germline ends. CDR3 length: 13 amino acids. Germline values: CDR1 ENHRY, CDR2 SYGVKD. The CDR3 DNA sequence: TGTGCCATCAGTGTAGGAGAGAGAGATGAGCAGTTCTTC. The encoded protein is CAISVGERDEQFF.

The rearrangement uses TRBV6-5 and TRBJ1-2; D is perhaps TRBD1 (6 bases). V lost 7 bases, J lost 7 bases, and 16 bases lay in between. This CDR3 spans 13 amino acids. Germline V gene data show CDR1 as MNHEY and CDR2 as SVGAGI. The CDR3 DNA reads as TGTGCCAGCAAGGGCACAGGGTGGTTTGGCTACACCTTC. Translation: CASKGTGWFGYTF.

The chain combines TRBV9 with TRBJ2-1; 13 nucleotides agree with TRBD2. Looked up from germline, CDR1 is SGDLS and CDR2 is YYNGEE. Trimming at V came to 4 bases and at J to 2 bases, leaving 3 bases not matched to a gene. The CDR3 sequence is 16 residues long. CDR3 nucleotides: TGTGCCAGCAGCAAGGGGACTAGCGGGACCTACAATGAGCAGTTCTTC. The encoded protein is CASSKGTSGTYNEQFF. Combining the CDR3 with reference TRBV9 and TRBJ2-1 gives the whole variable domain DSGVTQTPKHLITATGQRVTLRCSPRSGDLSVYWYQQSLDQGLQFLIQYYNGEERAKGNILERFSAQQFPDLHSELNLSSLELGDSALYFCASSKGTSGTYNEQFFGPGTRLTVL.

The chain uses TRBV29-1 and TRBJ2-5; D possibly corresponds to TRBD1 (6 bases). From germline, CDR1 is SQVTM and CDR2 ANQGSEA. The V end was cut by 2 bases, the J end by 0 bases, with 10 bases between. The CDR3 runs to 14 residues. Here the CDR3 DNA reads TGCAGCGTTGAACCCGACAGGAACCAAGAGACCCAGTACTTC. Protein sequence: CSVEPDRNQETQYF.

This rearrangement joins TRBV4-1 to TRBJ2-7, with 7 bases fitting TRBD1. The CDR3 is made up of 16 amino acids. CDR1 is MGHRA, CDR2 YSYEKL, per germline. V trimming: 1 base; J trimming: 7 bases; junction bases outside the gene matches: 13. CDR3 sequence reads: CASSQGPKTGAGEQYF. The CDR3 coding sequence is TGCGCCAGCAGCCAAGGGCCGAAAACAGGGGCCGGGGAGCAGTACTTC.

The rearrangement uses TRBV10-2 and TRBJ2-1; 7 bases align to TRBD1. CDR3 size: 15 residues. The germline V gene encodes CDR1 WSHSY and CDR2 SAAADI. Unmatched junction bases numbered 10, after V lost 4 bases and J lost 7 bases. As DNA, the CDR3 is TGCGCCAGCAGTGTAAGTGAAGCAGGGGGAAATGAGCAGTTCTTC. This gives the protein CASSVSEAGGNEQFF.

The chain employs TRBV4-3 and TRBJ2-2, with D perhaps TRBD1 (5 bases). Germline CDR1 is LGHNA and CDR2 is YSLEER. The CDR3 is 18 amino acids. Trimming stripped 0 bases from V and 0 bases from J, with 14 bases between. The CDR3 reads CASSQENLRATNTGELFF. Here the CDR3 DNA reads TGCGCCAGCAGCCAAGAAAACCTCAGGGCGACGAACACCGGGGAGCTGTTTTTT.

This chain joins TRBV2 and TRBJ1-2; maybe TRBD1 (5 bases). This CDR3 is 15 amino acids long. CDR1 is SNHLY, CDR2 FYNNEI, per germline. Between the trimmed V and J ends, which lost 2 bases and 4 bases, there was a span of 14 bases. This CDR3 is CASSEWGQGGYGYTF. In nucleotides, the CDR3 is TGTGCCAGCAGTGAATGGGGTCAGGGTGGCTATGGCTACACCTTC.

A remark on this clone: This CDR3 is also generated by other DNA sequences in the sample. The CDR3 bases are TGTGCCACCAGCAGAGGGACAGGGGAAAAACTGTTTTTT. Residues: CATSRGTGEKLFF. The genes are TRBV15 and TRBJ1-4; TRBD1 aligns across 8 bases. V gave up 1 base and J gave up 8 bases; unmatched junction bases: 0. From germline, CDR1 is LNHNV and CDR2 YYDKDF (reference sequence). The CDR3 is 13 residues long.

The rearrangement joins TRBV9 to TRBJ2-5; perhaps TRBD2 as D (7 bases). V was pared by 8 bases and J by 0 bases, with 17 bases between. This CDR3 has 15 residues. Per the germline V gene, CDR1 is SGDLS and CDR2 is YYNGEE. The CDR3 here is CASGRGPSYQETQYF. The CDR3 region has the DNA TGTGCCAGTGGGCGGGGGCCCTCGTACCAAGAGACCCAGTACTTC.

In DNA form, the CDR3 reads TGTGCCAGCAGCCCCCTTAGCTCTGGGCAGCCCCAGCATTTT. Translating it yields CASSPLSSGQPQHF. V gene TRBV9 combines with J gene TRBJ1-5, with D unresolved. The CDR3 sequence is 14 residues long. Germline V gives CDR1 SGDLS, CDR2 YYNGEE. Trimming removed 4 bases from V and 7 bases from J, with 15 bases in between.